A single TCR beta chain is shown here with its context. Trimming cost V 4 bases and J 0 bases; bases outside gene matches: 3. The CDR3 is made up of 14 amino acids. Germline values: CDR1 MNHEY, CDR2 SVGAGI. Per the authors' pipeline: Estimated nucleated cell counts came from reference gene primer amplification. This table comes from immunoSEQ multiplex PCR, and its TCRdb copy is limited to in-frame clones, with some not included. That table is the source of V, J and clone size, and D and trimming were worked out from the DNA. The sample yields under 250,000 clones, 81% seen once. The sample originates from a study of blood T cell repertoires in COVID-19. Study background: Collection of acute and convalescent COVID-19 samples took place in the United States, Italy and Spain. Nucleic acid was either cDNA or gDNA, and it came from T cells, B-cell-depleted T cells, or PBMCs.

The clonotype comes from a woman older than 75 with acute or convalescent COVID-19. The chain carries TRBV6-5 and TRBJ2-7, with TRBD1 matching over 7 bases. What was sequenced was peripheral blood. The CDR3 nucleotides are TGTGCCAGCAGTTCCCGGGACAGCTCCTACGAGCAGTACTTC. Amino acid sequence: CASSSRDSSYEQYF.